One TCR beta chain is described in this entry. The antigen remains unidentified. The sample comes from a study of CD8+ T cells in alopecia areata. As for the study in general: Treated patients were dosed with oral tofacitinib, taking 5 to 10 mg twice daily.

Reverse transcription of extracted RNA yielded cDNA, which provided the sequencing template. The repertoire was sequenced with immunoSEQ multiplex PCR; TCRdb's copy has only in-frame clones and lacks some. In the table there are approximately 200,000 clones, 60% to 70% of which are singletons. Treatment: oral pan-JAK inhibitor, 5-10 mg twice daily. Sampling of alopecia areata patients yielded lesional scalp punch biopsies as well as peripheral blood. Study-wide points: It was observed that many expanded lesional clones persisted in scalp and blood during tofacitinib.

The CDR3 runs to 13 residues. From germline, CDR1 is MNHNS and CDR2 SASEGT. The germline V and J ends were trimmed by 7 bases and 5 bases, with 13 bases remaining between them. This sequence was found in a human donor with alopecia areata. The sample was CD4+ T cells sorted from blood, taken at week 4, from a patient treated with tofacitinib. The chain has TRBV6-1 and TRBJ2-3, with D maybe TRBD1 (7 bases). CDR3: CASTAGGRDTQYF. CDR3 nucleotide sequence: TGTGCCAGCACGGCAGGGGGGAGAGATACGCAGTATTTT.